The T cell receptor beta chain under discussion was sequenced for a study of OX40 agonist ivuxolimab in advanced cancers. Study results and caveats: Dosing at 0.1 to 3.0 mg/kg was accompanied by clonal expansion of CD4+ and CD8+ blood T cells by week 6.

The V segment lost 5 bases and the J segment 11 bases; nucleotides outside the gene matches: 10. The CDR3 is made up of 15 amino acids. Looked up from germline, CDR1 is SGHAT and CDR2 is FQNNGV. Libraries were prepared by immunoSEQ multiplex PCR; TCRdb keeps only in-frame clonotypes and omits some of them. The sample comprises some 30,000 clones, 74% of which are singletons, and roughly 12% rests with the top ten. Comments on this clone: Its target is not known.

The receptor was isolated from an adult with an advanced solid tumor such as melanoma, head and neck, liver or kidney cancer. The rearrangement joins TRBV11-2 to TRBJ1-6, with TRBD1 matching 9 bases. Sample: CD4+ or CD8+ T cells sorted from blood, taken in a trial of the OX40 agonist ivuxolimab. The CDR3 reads CASSQGTGMSAPLHF. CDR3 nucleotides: TGTGCCAGCAGCCAGGGGACAGGGATGAGTGCACCCCTCCACTTT. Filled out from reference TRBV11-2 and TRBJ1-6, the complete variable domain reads EAGVAQSPRYKIIEKRQSVAFWCNPISGHATLYWYQQILGQGPKLLIQFQNNGVVDDSQLPKDRFSAERLKGVDSTLKIQPAKLEDSAVYLCASSQGTGMSAPLHFGNGTRLTVT.